This passage covers 17 T cell receptor beta chains from one sample sequenced in a study of response to subunit inactivated influenza vaccine. Each CDR3 protein is one row after TCRdb ran MiXCR on the RT-PCR reads. The sample lists 710,000 or so distinct CDR3 sequences; approximately 15% were seen once. Sequenced here: PBMCs from blood, sampled 11 to 12 days after vaccination. Receptors originate from a man aged 50 to 59 who received an inactivated influenza vaccine.

The chain joins TRBV10-3 to TRBJ2-2, with 10 bases identical to TRBD1. The CDR3 covers 17 residues. CDR1 is ENHRY and CDR2 is SYGVKD in the germline V gene. After removal of 6 bases from V and 4 bases from J, the junction contained 11 bases not matched to a gene. CDR3: CAIRPRDRGSVTGELFF. Here the CDR3 DNA reads TGTGCCATCAGGCCCCGGGACAGGGGATCGGTCACCGGGGAGCTGTTTTTT.

This clonotype has just a few counts. The chain recombines TRBV29-1 with TRBJ2-5, with D uncertain. From germline, CDR1 is SQVTM and CDR2 ANQGSEA. V lost 0 bases to trimming and J lost 5 bases, with 10 bases between them. The CDR3 consists of 13 residues. The DNA of the CDR3 is TGCAGCGTTGAAGAGCCTCCAGACGAGACCCAGTACTTC. It is translated as CSVEEPPDETQYF.

This clonotype showed up just a few times. This chain links TRBV20-1 with TRBJ2-1, with a possible D match to TRBD1 (6 bases). There are 12 residues in the CDR3. The ends were cut back, 2 bases at V and 10 bases at J, with 12 bases in the middle. Germline CDR1 and CDR2: DFQATT and SNEGSKA (reference sequence). The CDR3 region is CSARQHREEQFF. The CDR3 DNA reads TGCAGTGCTAGACAGCACAGGGAAGAGCAGTTCTTC.

V usage is TRBV4-3 and J usage is TRBJ2-2, with 9 positions matching TRBD1. Germline assignment: CDR1 LGHNA and CDR2 YSLEER. Trimming cost V 3 bases and J 6 bases; bases outside gene matches: 8. This CDR3 contains 16 residues. The CDR3 loop reads CASSQDRDRVSGELFF. The CDR3 nucleotides read TGCGCCAGCAGCCAGGACCGGGACAGGGTTTCCGGGGAGCTGTTTTTT.

This clonotype was recorded many times. The chain employs TRBV5-5 and TRBJ2-1; D is unresolved. The CDR3 sequence is 14 residues long. The V end lost 4 bases, the J end lost 4 bases, and 12 bases lay between the germline ends. Germline V gene data show CDR1 as SGHKS and CDR2 as YYEKEE (reference sequence). CDR3 region: CASSMAGRYNEQFF. In DNA, the CDR3 is TGTGCCAGCAGCATGGCCGGACGGTACAATGAGCAGTTCTTC.

This clonotype occurred a few times. The chain has TRBV28 and TRBJ2-1, with D possibly TRBD2 on 6 matching bases. Trimming pared 8 bases from V and 5 bases from J, leaving 19 bases between. The CDR3 spans 15 residues. Germline loops: CDR1 MDHEN, CDR2 SYDVKM. Here the CDR3 reads CASSSGTSSNNEQFF. The CDR3 DNA is TGTGCCAGCTCGTCAGGGACTTCTTCAAACAATGAGCAGTTCTTC.

In this sample, this clonotype turned up many times. The chain employs TRBV5-1 and TRBJ2-2, with TRBD1 matching 7 bases. The CDR3 length is 14 residues. V was clipped by 5 bases and J by 5 bases; unmatched bases: 6. The germline V gene has CDR1 SGHRS and CDR2 YFSETQ. The chain's CDR3 is CASRNRGETGELFF. CDR3 DNA: TGCGCCAGCAGGAACAGGGGAGAAACCGGGGAGCTGTTTTTT.

The rearrangement joins TRBV20-1 to TRBJ2-5, with a possible D match to TRBD2 (6 bases). The V end was cut by 6 bases, the J end by 1 base, with 15 bases between. CDR3 length: 14 residues. Germline loops: CDR1 DFQATT, CDR2 SNEGSKA (reference sequence). For the CDR3, the DNA is TGCAGTGCCTTTACCCGGGGGTCCCAAGAGACCCAGTACTTC. Its protein is CSAFTRGSQETQYF.

The rearrangement links TRBV9 to TRBJ2-5; a possible D gene is TRBD2 (6 bases). Germline-derived CDR1 and CDR2 are SGDLS and YYNGEE. V was shortened by 3 bases and J by 2 bases, with 14 bases between the two germline ends. The CDR3 consists of 15 residues. The DNA of the CDR3 is TGTGCCAGCAGCGCAGATTCGGGACTTCAAGAGACCCAGTACTTC. Translating gives CASSADSGLQETQYF.

The chain joins TRBV6-5 to TRBJ2-3, with 8 bases identical to TRBD1. CDR3 length: 15 residues. Germline CDR1 reads MNHEY; CDR2 reads SVGAGI. J lost 7 bases, V lost 2 bases, and 8 bases had no gene match. The CDR3 DNA is TGTGCCAGCAGTTACCAACCACGCAGGGGGCATACGCAGTATTTT. Encoded protein: CASSYQPRRGHTQYF.

The chain combines TRBV11-2 with TRBJ2-7; D not certain. V was cut by 5 bases and J by 2 bases, with 13 bases left in between. Germline assignment: CDR1 SGHAT and CDR2 FQNNGV. The CDR3 is 14 residues long. CDR3: CASSATISTYEQYF. Written as DNA, the CDR3 is TGTGCCAGCAGCGCTACTATCTCTACCTACGAGCAGTACTTC.

This clonotype was seen more than once but under ten times. The V and J genes are TRBV9 and TRBJ2-1, with TRBD2 matching 10 bases. Germline V gene lookup returns CDR1 SGDLS and CDR2 YYNGEE. The CDR3 totals 20 residues. V was clipped by 0 bases and J by 9 bases; unmatched bases: 21. The CDR3 nucleotides read TGTGCCAGCAGCGTAGGATCCGGATGGGCTAGCGGGAGTATAGACGGTGAGCAGTTCTTC. Translating it yields CASSVGSGWASGSIDGEQFF. The complete variable domain, with remaining parts taken from reference TRBV9 and TRBJ2-1, reads DSGVTQTPKHLITATGQRVTLRCSPRSGDLSVYWYQQSLDQGLQFLIQYYNGEERAKGNILERFSAQQFPDLHSELNLSSLELGDSALYFCASSVGSGWASGSIDGEQFFGPGTRLTVL.

This clonotype occurred a few times. This sequence joins TRBV7-3 and TRBJ2-7, with D tentatively TRBD2 (5 bases). The CDR3 extends over 17 amino acids. The V and J ends lost 1 base and 6 bases respectively, with 22 bases between them. CDR1 is SGHTA and CDR2 is FQGTGA in the germline V gene. CDR3 nucleotide sequence: TGTGCCAGCAGCTTAAGGCGTGGGTGGCGGCATCGGGGCGAGCAGTACTTC. This encodes CASSLRRGWRHRGEQYF.

This clonotype has a handful of counts. CDR3 nucleotide sequence: TGTGCCATCAGTCCGACTAGCGGGAGAAGGGAGACCCAGTACTTC. It yields the protein CAISPTSGRRETQYF. This sequence joins TRBV10-3 and TRBJ2-5, with 12 positions matching TRBD2. Germline assignment: CDR1 ENHRY and CDR2 SYGVKD. The CDR3 is 15 amino acids. V shed 5 bases, J shed 5 bases, and the junction held 6 bases outside the gene matches.

This clonotype turned up a few times. The chain links TRBV14 to TRBJ2-7; 7 bases map to TRBD1. The CDR3 has 16 amino acids. V lost 6 bases, J lost 5 bases, and 16 bases stayed unmatched. Looked up from germline, CDR1 is SGHDN and CDR2 is FVKESK. The CDR3 region is CASRATGQTGNHEQYF. The CDR3 DNA follows: TGTGCCAGCAGGGCCACGGGTCAGACAGGGAACCACGAGCAGTACTTC.

The chain combines TRBV28 with TRBJ2-6; D may be TRBD1 (6 bases). The CDR3 sequence is 16 residues long. V lost 8 bases, J lost 1 base, and 15 bases lay in between. Per the germline V gene, CDR1 is MDHEN and CDR2 is SYDVKM. CDR3 amino acids: CASQGPRSSGANVLTF. CDR3 coding DNA: TGTGCCAGCCAGGGGCCCCGCTCTTCTGGGGCCAACGTCCTGACTTTC.

The V call is TRBV10-3, the J call TRBJ2-5; 15 bases align to TRBD2. The CDR3 is 16 amino acids. V dropped 5 bases and J dropped 2; count of bases not matched to a gene: 3. The germline V gene has CDR1 ENHRY and CDR2 SYGVKD. The CDR3 bases are TGTGCCATCAGTAAGGGACTAGCGGGGGGACAAGAGACCCAGTACTTC. Its protein is CAISKGLAGGQETQYF.